The rows below give T cell receptor beta chains drawn from one sample of a study of OX40 agonist ivuxolimab in advanced cancers. TCRdb keeps only in-frame clones here, not all; method: immunoSEQ multiplex PCR. The sample has approximately 76,000 clones, approximately 91% seen once. The sample consisted of CD4+ or CD8+ T cells sorted from blood, taken in a trial of the OX40 agonist ivuxolimab. These TCRs come from an adult with an advanced solid tumor such as melanoma, head and neck, liver or kidney cancer. Each CDR3 is given with its conserved first and last residue. The D gene is left open where the match is weak. Not all rows give a size; the values are once, few, many and, for expanded clones, a class.

clone_size	d_call	v_call	j_call	cdr3_aa	cdr3_nt
once	TRBD2	TRBV27	TRBJ2-1	CASSSPPELAGGTYNEQFF	TGTGCCAGCAGTTCCCCCCCGGAACTAGCGGGAGGGACCTACAATGAGCAGTTCTTC
-	-	TRBV9	TRBJ2-3	CASSVSDVGRTDTQYF	TGTGCCAGCAGCGTTTCCGACGTAGGGCGCACAGATACGCAGTATTTT
-	-	TRBV7-3	TRBJ2-7	CASSLTDYNEQYF	TGTGCCAGCAGCTTAACGGACTACAACGAGCAGTACTTC
-	-	TRBV6-5	TRBJ1-2	CASSPPSANYGYTF	TGTGCCAGCAGTCCCCCCTCAGCGAACTATGGCTACACCTTC
once	TRBD1	TRBV4-1	TRBJ1-1	CASSNSGGRGHTEAFF	TGCGCCAGCAGCAACTCCGGGGGGAGGGGGCACACTGAAGCTTTCTTT
-	-	TRBV10-1	TRBJ2-7	CASAGETYEQYF	TGCGCCAGCGCCGGGGAAACCTACGAGCAGTACTTC
-	-	TRBV4-2	TRBJ2-7	CASSQDAGTAGSYEQYF	TGTGCCAGCAGCCAAGATGCGGGGACAGCTGGTTCCTACGAGCAGTACTTC
-	TRBD2	TRBV27	TRBJ2-5	CASSTGLAGGWETQYF	TGTGCCAGCAGTACCGGACTAGCGGGAGGTTGGGAGACCCAGTACTTC
-	-	TRBV7-9	TRBJ2-7	CASSALDYEQYF	TGTGCCAGCAGCGCATTGGACTACGAGCAGTACTTC
-	-	TRBV30	TRBJ1-2	CAWSPPGTRLWNYGYTF	TGTGCCTGGAGTCCGCCCGGAACAAGGCTGTGGAACTATGGCTACACCTTC
once	-	TRBV7-3	TRBJ2-3	CASSLIGPTLTDTQYF	TGTGCCAGCAGCTTAATCGGCCCAACCCTCACAGATACGCAGTATTTT